What follows is one TCR beta chain and its context. Its target is not known. Treatment reported: some 20 received Ad26.COV2.S at low or high dose, single or two shots; 5 received placebo; per-sample allocation not given. Each sample was drawn 63 days after the first injection (of vaccine or placebo). The individual, an adult aged 18-55 years, was a donor in Boston. The data are from a study of Ad26.COV2.S vaccination and SARS-CoV-2 variants. Germline CDR1 and CDR2: SEHNR and FQNEAQ (reference sequence). The CDR3 has 17 amino acids. V lost 0 bases to trimming and J lost 8 bases; unmatched junction nucleotides: 6. Method: immunoSEQ multiplex PCR; TCRdb's copy keeps in-frame clones and lacks some. The table includes some 520,000 clones, roughly 87% detected once. Broader study findings: Among vaccine recipients, spike-specific TCR breadth exceeded that of placebo recipients.

This chain links TRBV7-9 with TRBJ2-1; 14 nucleotides line up with TRBD2. Sequenced material: peripheral blood, taken in a trial of Ad26.COV2.S vaccine versus placebo. The source is a person between 18 and 60 years old who received the Ad26.COV2.S COVID-19 vaccine or a placebo. Here the CDR3 reads CASSLAPGTSGSYEQFF. CDR3 DNA: TGTGCCAGCAGCTTAGCTCCCGGGACTAGCGGGAGCTATGAGCAGTTCTTC.